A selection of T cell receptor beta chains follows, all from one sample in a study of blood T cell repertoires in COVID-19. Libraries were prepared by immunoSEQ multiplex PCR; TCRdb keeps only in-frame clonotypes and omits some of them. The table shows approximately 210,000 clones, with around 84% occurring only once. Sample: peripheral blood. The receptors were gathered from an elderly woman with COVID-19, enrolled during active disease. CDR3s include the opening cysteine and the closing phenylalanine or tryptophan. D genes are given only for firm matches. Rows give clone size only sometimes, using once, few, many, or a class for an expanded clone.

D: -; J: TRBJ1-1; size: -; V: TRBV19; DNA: TGTGCCAGTAGTATCCGTGGGGGGATCACTGAAGCTTTCTTT; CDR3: CASSIRGGITEAFF
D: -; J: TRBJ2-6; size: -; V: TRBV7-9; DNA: TGTGCCAGCAGCTTAGGGCAGGGCAAGAGAGGGGCCAACGTCCTGACTTTC; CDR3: CASSLGQGKRGANVLTF
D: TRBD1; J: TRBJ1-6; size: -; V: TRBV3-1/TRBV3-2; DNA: TGTGCCAGCAGCCAAGTCTGGACAGGGGATTCACCCCTCCACTTT; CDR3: CASSQVWTGDSPLHF
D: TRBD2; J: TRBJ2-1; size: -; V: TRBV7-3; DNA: TGTGCCAGCAGCAAGCGGGGGGACCCCTACAATGAGCAGTTCTTC; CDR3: CASSKRGDPYNEQFF
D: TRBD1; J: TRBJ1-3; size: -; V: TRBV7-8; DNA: TGTGCCAGCAGCTTAGTCCTGGGGACAGATCTGTTCTCTGGAAACACCATATATTTT; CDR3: CASSLVLGTDLFSGNTIYF
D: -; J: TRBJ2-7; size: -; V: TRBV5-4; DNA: TGTGCCAGCACAGCGGACTTGCGGCGGGACGAGCAGTACTTC; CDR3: CASTADLRRDEQYF
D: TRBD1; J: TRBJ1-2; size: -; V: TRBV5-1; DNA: TGCGCCAGCAGCCCTATGGACAGGGCGCTATATGGCTACACCTTC; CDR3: CASSPMDRALYGYTF
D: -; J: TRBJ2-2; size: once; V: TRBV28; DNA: TGTGCCAGCAGTCAACAGATCGCCACCGGGGAGCTGTTTTTT; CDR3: CASSQQIATGELFF
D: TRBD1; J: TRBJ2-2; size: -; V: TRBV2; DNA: TGTGCCAGCACCGGACAGGTACATGCCGGGGAGCTGTTTTTT; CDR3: CASTGQVHAGELFF
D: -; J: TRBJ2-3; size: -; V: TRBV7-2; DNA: TGTGCCAGCAGCTTAGGAGAGGGAATAGGCACAGATACGCAGTATTTT; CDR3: CASSLGEGIGTDTQYF
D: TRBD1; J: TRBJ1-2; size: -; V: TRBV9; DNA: TGTGCCAGCAGCGCGGGACAGGGGGCGGAAGCCTCCTATGGCTACACCTTC; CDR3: CASSAGQGAEASYGYTF
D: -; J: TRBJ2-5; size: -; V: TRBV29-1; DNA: TGCAGCTATGACAGTGTAGAGACCCAGTACTTC; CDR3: CSYDSVETQYF
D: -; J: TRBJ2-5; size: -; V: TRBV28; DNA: TGTGCCAGCACCCAAGAGGTCCAAGAGACCCAGTACTTC; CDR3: CASTQEVQETQYF
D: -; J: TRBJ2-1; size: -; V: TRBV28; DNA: TGTGCCTCAGGGACACCCTCGGATGAGCAGTTCTTC; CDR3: CASGTPSDEQFF
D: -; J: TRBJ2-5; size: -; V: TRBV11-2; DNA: TGTGCCAGCAGCCCTAGGGGTTTGGAGACCCAGTACTTC; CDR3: CASSPRGLETQYF
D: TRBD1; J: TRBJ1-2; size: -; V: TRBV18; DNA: TGTGCCAGCTCACCCCAGGGGGCGGCTGGCTACACCTTC; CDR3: CASSPQGAAGYTF
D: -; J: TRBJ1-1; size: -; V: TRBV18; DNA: TGTGCCAGCTCACCACCTACGGAGACTGAAGCTTTCTTT; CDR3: CASSPPTETEAFF
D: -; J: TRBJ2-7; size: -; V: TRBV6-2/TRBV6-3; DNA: TGTGCCAGCAGTGACACCACCTACGAGCAGTACTTC; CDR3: CASSDTTYEQYF
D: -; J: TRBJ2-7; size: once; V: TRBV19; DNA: TGTGCCAGCCTGGGGGAGGCCCGGGAGCAGTACTTC; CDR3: CASLGEAREQYF
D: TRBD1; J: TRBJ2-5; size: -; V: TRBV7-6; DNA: TGTGCCAGCAGCCCCGGGACAGGGGGTGTACAAGAGACCCAGTACTTC; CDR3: CASSPGTGGVQETQYF
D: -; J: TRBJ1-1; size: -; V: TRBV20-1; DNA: TGCAGTGCTAGAGTATCCGCTGAAGCTTTCTTT; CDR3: CSARVSAEAFF
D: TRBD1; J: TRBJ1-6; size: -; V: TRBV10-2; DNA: TGCGCCAGCAGGGCGACAGGGTCTGATTCACCCCTCCACTTT; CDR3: CASRATGSDSPLHF
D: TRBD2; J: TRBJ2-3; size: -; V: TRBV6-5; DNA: TGTGCCAGCAGTTACCTAGCGGGGGGCACAGATACGCAGTATTTT; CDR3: CASSYLAGGTDTQYF
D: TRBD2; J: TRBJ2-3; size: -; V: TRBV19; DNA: TGTGCCAGTAGTATGGGACTAGCGGTCCTCACAGATACGCAGTATTTT; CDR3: CASSMGLAVLTDTQYF
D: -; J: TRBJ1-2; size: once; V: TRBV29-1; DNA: TGCAGCGTTGAAAGTCCGGGAGAGGGCTACACCTTC; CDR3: CSVESPGEGYTF
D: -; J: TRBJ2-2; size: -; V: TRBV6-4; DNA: TGTGCCAGCAGTGAACAGGGAGGGACCGGGGAGCTGTTTTTT; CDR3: CASSEQGGTGELFF
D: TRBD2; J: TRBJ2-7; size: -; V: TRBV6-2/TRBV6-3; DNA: TGTGCCAGCAGTATCCGGGGAGGGAATGTCTACGAGCAGTACTTC; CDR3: CASSIRGGNVYEQYF
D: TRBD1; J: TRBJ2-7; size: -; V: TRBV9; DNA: TGTGCCAGCAGCAGAACAGGGGTGGGCTACGAGCAGTACTTC; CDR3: CASSRTGVGYEQYF
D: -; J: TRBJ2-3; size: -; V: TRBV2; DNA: TGTGCCAGGGGGACTCCAGGAGATACGCAGTATTTT; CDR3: CARGTPGDTQYF
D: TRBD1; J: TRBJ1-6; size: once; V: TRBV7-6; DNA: TGTGCCAGCAGCCCGCGACAGGGGGGCGTGGGGAATTCACCCCTCCACTTT; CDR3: CASSPRQGGVGNSPLHF
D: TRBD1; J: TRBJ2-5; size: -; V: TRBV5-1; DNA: TGCGCCAGCAGCTTGGGACAGGGAAACGTTGGCCAAGAGACCCAGTACTTC; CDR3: CASSLGQGNVGQETQYF
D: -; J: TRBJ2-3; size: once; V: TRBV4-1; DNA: TGCGCCAGCAGCCCGGACAGAGGTCAAACAGATACGCAGTATTTT; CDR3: CASSPDRGQTDTQYF
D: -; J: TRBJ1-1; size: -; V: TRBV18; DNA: TGTGCCAGCTCACCACCCGGGGGACTGATGAACACTGAAGCTTTCTTT; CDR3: CASSPPGGLMNTEAFF
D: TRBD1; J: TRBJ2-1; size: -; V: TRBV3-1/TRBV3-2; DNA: TGTGCCAGCAGCCCACTCGGGACAGTTCCCGGGGAGCAGTTCTTC; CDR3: CASSPLGTVPGEQFF
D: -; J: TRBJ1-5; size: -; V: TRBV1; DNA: TGCACCAGCACCACAACGTATAGCAATCAGCCCCAGCATTTT; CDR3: CTSTTTYSNQPQHF
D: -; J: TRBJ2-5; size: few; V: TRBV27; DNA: TGTGCCAGCAGTTTAACCCCGTTCGTGGGGCTCCAAGAGACCCAGTACTTC; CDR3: CASSLTPFVGLQETQYF
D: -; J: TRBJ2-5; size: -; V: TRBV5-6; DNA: TGTGCCAGCAGCCCACTATGGCAGGCCAAGGGGGAGACCCAGTACTTC; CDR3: CASSPLWQAKGETQYF
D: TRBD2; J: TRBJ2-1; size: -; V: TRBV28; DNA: TGTGCCAGCAGGCCAGCGGGGGACCCCTCCTACAATGAGCAGTTCTTC; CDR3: CASRPAGDPSYNEQFF
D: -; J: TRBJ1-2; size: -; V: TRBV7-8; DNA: TGTGCCAGCAGCCATCCAGGGGCGGGCGGCTACACCTTC; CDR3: CASSHPGAGGYTF
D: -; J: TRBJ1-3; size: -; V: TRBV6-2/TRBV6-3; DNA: TGTGCCAGCAGTTACTCGCCCGGGTCTGGAAACACCATATATTTT; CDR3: CASSYSPGSGNTIYF
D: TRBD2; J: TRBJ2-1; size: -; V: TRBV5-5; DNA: TGTGCCAGCAGCTTCAGCGGACTAGCGGGCTCCTACAATGAGCAGTTCTTC; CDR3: CASSFSGLAGSYNEQFF
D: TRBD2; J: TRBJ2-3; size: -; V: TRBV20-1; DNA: TGCAGTGCTAGTGTTACGACTAGCGGGGCCCCAGATACGCAGTATTTT; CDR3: CSASVTTSGAPDTQYF
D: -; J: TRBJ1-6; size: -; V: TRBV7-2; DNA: TGTGCCAGCAGCTTGTCGACAGGACCCAATTCACCCCTCCACTTT; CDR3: CASSLSTGPNSPLHF
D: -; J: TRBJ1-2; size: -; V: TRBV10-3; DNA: TGTGCCATCAGTGTGGACAGCAACTATGGCTACACCTTC; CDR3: CAISVDSNYGYTF
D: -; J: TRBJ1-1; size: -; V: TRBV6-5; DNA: TGTGCCAGCATTCCATGGGGGGTCCCTGAAGCTTTCTTT; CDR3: CASIPWGVPEAFF
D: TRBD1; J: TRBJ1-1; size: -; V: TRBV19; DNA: TGTGCCAGTAGTATAAGGGGGCACACTGAAGCTTTCTTT; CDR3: CASSIRGHTEAFF
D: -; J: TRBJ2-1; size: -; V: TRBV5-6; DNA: TGTGCCAGCAGGAATCAGGGGATACAGTTCTTC; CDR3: CASRNQGIQFF
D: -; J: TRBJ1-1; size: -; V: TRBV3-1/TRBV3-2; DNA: TGTGCCAGCAGCCAAGATGGGCAGGGTCGCCGTGAAGCTTTCTTT; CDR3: CASSQDGQGRREAFF